The 24 T cell receptor beta chains given below trace back to one sample, sequenced in a study of metastatic and nonmetastatic thyroid tumors. No patient received treatment before thyroid surgery. TCRdb redid the clone calls on the PCR reads using MiXCR. The sample holds about 92,000 clones, under 15% seen once. The sequencing input was blood. Receptors were obtained from a female donor with papillary thyroid cancer or a benign thyroid nodule (not recorded which). Some clones in this sample may be carry-over from other donors' samples.

There are a few counts of this clone. The genes are TRBV9 and TRBJ1-2; 11 bases line up with TRBD1. V gave up 0 bases and J gave up 5 bases; unmatched junction bases: 15. The length of the CDR3 is 19 residues. Germline lookup yields CDR1 SGDLS and CDR2 YYNGEE. The CDR3 region is CASSVATGQGARVGYGYTF. The CDR3 DNA is TGTGCCAGCAGCGTAGCTACAGGACAGGGGGCGAGAGTTGGATATGGCTACACCTTC.

CDR3: CAWSVGLRGEKLFF. The CDR3 DNA is TGTGCCTGGAGTGTAGGCTTACGGGGTGAAAAACTGTTTTTT. The J gene is TRBJ1-4, the V gene TRBV30, with D uncertain. CDR1 and CDR2 (germline): GTSNPN, SVGIG (reference sequence). V gave up 0 bases and J gave up 7 bases, with 12 bases separating them. This CDR3 comprises 14 residues.

As concerns this clone: The junction does not match germline at one end; this may be a read error. The rearrangement joins TRBV6-1 to TRBJ2-2; 7 nucleotides line up with TRBD2. This CDR3 contains 15 residues. Germline V gene lookup returns CDR1 MNHNS and CDR2 SASEGT. The CDR3 here is CASSEGEGNTGELFF. CDR3 nucleotides: TGTGCCAGCAGCGAAGGGGAGGGGAACACAGGGGAGCTGTTTTTT.

This clone was observed at least ten times. The chain recombines TRBV28 with TRBJ1-5; 10 bases are shared with TRBD1. The germline CDR1 and CDR2 sequences are MDHEN and SYDVKM. With V trimmed by 5 bases and J by 2 bases, 3 bases remained unmatched. This CDR3 has 15 residues. The CDR3 loop is CASSPGTGGNQPQHF. The CDR3 DNA is TGTGCCAGCAGTCCCGGGACAGGGGGCAATCAGCCCCAGCATTTT.

Ten or more counts support this clone. V gene TRBV12-3 or TRBV12-4 combines with J gene TRBJ2-5; no reliable D call. CDR3 length equals 14 residues. The V end was cut by 4 bases, the J end by 10 bases, with 19 bases between. For the CDR3, the DNA is TGTGCCAGCAGTTCGCAAACACCAGGCCGTGGCCAGTACTTC. Protein: CASSSQTPGRGQYF.

The table lists this clone with a few counts. A read error is possible here, since a much larger clone lies one base away. No conserved phenylalanine or tryptophan is present at the end of the CDR3, so a read error is the likely explanation. The rearrangement joins TRBV28 to TRBJ2-3; D is perhaps TRBD2 (6 bases). CDR1 and CDR2 (germline): MDHEN, SYDVKM. The CDR3 covers 15 residues. Trimming took 8 bases from V and 2 from J, leaving 17 bases between them. The CDR3 coding sequence is TGTGCCAGCTCCGAGGTGCGGGGAATCACAGATACGCAGTATCTT. Residues: CASSEVRGITDTQYL.

This rearrangement joins TRBV5-6 to TRBJ2-7, with 7 bases matching TRBD1. Germline lookup yields CDR1 SGHDT and CDR2 YYEEEE. The V gene end was trimmed by 4 bases and the J gene end by 2 bases; junction bases not matched to a gene: 9. CDR3 length: 15 residues. CDR3 amino acids: CASSQGTAPAYEQYF. The CDR3 DNA sequence: TGTGCCAGCAGCCAAGGGACAGCTCCCGCCTACGAGCAGTACTTC.

In this sample, this clone turned up many times. The chain is built from TRBV20-1 and TRBJ2-2; a possible D gene is TRBD1 (5 bases). The V end lost 0 bases, the J end lost 3 bases, and 11 bases lay between the germline ends. The CDR3 covers 15 residues. The germline V gene encodes CDR1 DFQATT and CDR2 SNEGSKA (reference sequence). As DNA, the CDR3 is TGCAGTGCTAGAGATATAGGGGCCGACACCGGGGAGCTGTTTTTT. Protein: CSARDIGADTGELFF.

This clone was observed many times. J is TRBJ1-5 and V is TRBV7-8; D uncertain. Germline V lookup: CDR1 SGHVS, CDR2 FQNEAQ. The V gene lost 7 bases and the J gene lost 5 bases, with 27 bases spanning the gap. The CDR3 has 18 amino acids. In DNA, the CDR3 is TGTGCCAGCACCTCATGGCCCCGCGGGAAAGGACTATATCAGCCCCAGCATTTT. Protein product: CASTSWPRGKGLYQPQHF.

This clone has ten or more counts. A clone one base away is much larger, so this may be a read error. The chain uses TRBV7-2 and TRBJ1-2, with TRBD1 as a possible D gene (5 bases). Trimming cost V 5 bases and J 7 bases, with 8 bases left between them. The germline gives CDR1 SGHTA, CDR2 FQGNSA. The CDR3 loop spans 11 amino acids. CDR3 DNA: TGTGCCAGCAGCCCAGGGATTGGCTACACCTTC. Protein product: CASSPGIGYTF.

There are many counts of this clone. Compared with germline, one end of the junction differs, possibly owing to a read error. V is TRBV27 and J is TRBJ2-6; 10 bases agree with TRBD1. CDR3 length equals 17 residues. The germline gives CDR1 MNHEY, CDR2 SMNVEV (reference sequence). CDR3 sequence: CTSSIRQGAYGANVLTF. CDR3 DNA sequence: TGTACCAGCAGTATTAGACAGGGGGCGTATGGGGCCAACGTCCTGACTTTC.

Many counts were recorded for this clone. The chain recombines TRBV4-2 with TRBJ1-3; D gene uncertain. In germline, CDR1 is LGHNA, CDR2 YNFKEQ. Trimming left V 4 bases short and J 0 bases short, with 13 bases between. The CDR3 has 16 residues. The CDR3 region has the DNA TGTGCCAGCAGCCGTAATCGCGGAGACTCTGGAAACACCATATATTTT. Translation gives CASSRNRGDSGNTIYF.

This clone has at least ten counts. V usage is TRBV9 and J usage is TRBJ1-5; no definite D call. V lost 0 bases, J lost 0 bases, and 4 bases lay in between. From germline, CDR1 is SGDLS and CDR2 YYNGEE. The CDR3 runs to 14 residues. CDR3 amino acids: CASSVGDSNQPQHF. The CDR3 nucleotides read TGTGCCAGCAGCGTAGGGGATAGCAATCAGCCCCAGCATTTT.

This clone has ten or more counts. The J gene is TRBJ2-3, the V gene TRBV28, with 8 nucleotides matching TRBD1. This CDR3 contains 14 residues. V gave up 5 bases and J gave up 6 bases; unmatched junction bases: 7. The germline CDR1 and CDR2 sequences are MDHEN and SYDVKM. The CDR3 DNA is TGTGCCAGCAGTCCCGGACAGGGAAGGGATACGCAGTATTTT. Protein product: CASSPGQGRDTQYF. Drawing the rest from reference TRBV28 and TRBJ2-3, the complete variable domain is DVKVTQSSRYLVKRTGEKVFLECVQDMDHENMFWYRQDPGLGLRLIYFSYDVKMKEKGDIPEGYSVSREKKERFSLILESASTNQTSMYLCASSPGQGRDTQYFGPGTRLTVL.

As to this clone: Germline and junction disagree at one end, which may indicate a read error. This chain links TRBV28 with TRBJ1-5; possible D gene TRBD1, 5 bases. This CDR3 spans 16 amino acids. The germline V gene encodes CDR1 MDHEN and CDR2 SYDVKM. The CDR3 reads CASSLKAGHGNHPQHF. In nucleotides, the CDR3 is TGTGCCAGCAGTTTGAAGGCAGGGCATGGCAATCATCCCCAGCATTTT.

This clone was counted ten times or more. The chain employs TRBV6-1 and TRBJ1-5, with D perhaps matching TRBD1 (6 bases). Trimming cost V 1 base and J 3 bases, with 10 bases left between them. CDR1 is MNHNS and CDR2 is SASEGT in the germline V gene. The CDR3 sequence is 15 residues long. The CDR3 loop is CASSEVGGYNQPQHF. The CDR3 coding sequence is TGTGCCAGCAGTGAAGTAGGGGGGTACAATCAGCCCCAGCATTTT.

The sample holds many counts of this clone. The CDR3 sequence: CASSFRATVSGEKLFF. CDR3 coding DNA: TGTGCCAGCAGCTTCCGCGCTACAGTGAGCGGGGAAAAACTGTTTTTT. The chain couples TRBV7-2 to TRBJ1-4; no firm D call. V was trimmed by 3 bases and J by 8 bases, leaving 19 bases between them. CDR3 size: 16 residues. CDR1 is SGHTA, CDR2 FQGNSA, per germline.

Worth noting for this clone: Since a much larger clone is just one base distant, this may be a read error. The rearrangement uses TRBV4-2 and TRBJ1-1; no definite D call. Trimming removed 0 bases at V and 1 base at J, with 6 bases between. CDR1 LGHNA and CDR2 YNFKEQ come from the germline V gene. The CDR3 length is 14 residues. CDR3 sequence: CASSQDSSNTEAFF. In DNA, the CDR3 is TGTGCCAGCAGCCAAGATAGCTCGAACACTGAAGCTTTCTTT.

This clone occurred many times. The V call is TRBV7-2, the J call TRBJ1-4; a possible D gene is TRBD1 (6 bases). The germline V gene encodes CDR1 SGHTA and CDR2 FQGNSA. The CDR3 has 14 residues. The ends were cut back, 4 bases at V and 8 bases at J, with 14 bases in the middle. CDR3: CASSSGLQGEKLFF. In nucleotides, the CDR3 is TGTGCCAGCAGCTCGGGACTCCAGGGGGAAAAACTGTTTTTT.

This chain links TRBV5-6 with TRBJ2-1; D is undetermined. Germline V lookup: CDR1 SGHDT, CDR2 YYEEEE. The length of the CDR3 is 16 residues. The ends were cut back, 1 base at V and 0 bases at J, with 11 bases in the middle. The CDR3 bases are TGTGCCAGCAGCTTGATGTGCAGGCTCTCCTACAATGAGCAGTTCTTC. Amino acid sequence: CASSLMCRLSYNEQFF. Full variable domain (remainder filled in from reference TRBV5-6 and TRBJ2-1): DAGVTQSPTHLIKTRGQQVTLRCSPKSGHDTVSWYQQALGQGPQFIFQYYEEEERQRGNFPDRFSGHQFPNYSSELNVNALLLGDSALYLCASSLMCRLSYNEQFFGPGTRLTVL.

This clone was seen repeatedly, ten times or more. This chain connects TRBV10-2 to TRBJ2-2; the D is unclear. Germline CDR1 is WSHSY and CDR2 is SAAADI. CDR3 size: 14 residues. The V end was cut by 7 bases, the J end by 9 bases, with 18 bases between. The CDR3 protein is CASMDGRIVRELFF. As DNA, the CDR3 is TGCGCCAGCATGGACGGACGGATAGTCCGGGAGCTGTTTTTT.

This clone was seen more than once but under ten times. V gene TRBV2 combines with J gene TRBJ1-6; 8 bases are shared with TRBD1. Germline V lookup: CDR1 SNHLY, CDR2 FYNNEI. The V segment lost 6 bases and the J segment 16 bases; nucleotides outside the gene matches: 17. The CDR3 spans 15 residues. CDR3 coding DNA: TGTGCCAGCAGATACAGGGGGAGCGGTAATTCACAACTCCACTTT. Translation: CASRYRGSGNSQLHF.

This clone was counted many times. The chain has TRBV15 and TRBJ1-2, with D tentatively TRBD1 (5 bases). The germline V gene has CDR1 LNHNV and CDR2 YYDKDF (reference sequence). The CDR3 length is 15 residues. Trimming removed 0 bases at V and 1 base at J, with 9 bases between. CDR3 coding DNA: TGTGCCACCAGCAGAGATCTCGACAGTAACTATGGCTACACCTTC. This encodes CATSRDLDSNYGYTF.

This clone was counted once. The conserved final phenylalanine or tryptophan is absent from the CDR3, which likely points to a read error. The V call is TRBV2, the J call TRBJ1-2, with a tentative D call TRBD1 (6 bases). Trimming took off 2 bases at V and 10 bases at J, with 14 bases between the two ends. CDR1 SNHLY and CDR2 FYNNEI come from the germline V gene. The CDR3 runs 13 residues. CDR3 coding DNA: TGTGCCAGCAGTGAAATAACAGGGTCGATCTACACCTCC. Its protein product is CASSEITGSIYTS.